This TCR beta chain stems from a study of cytomegalovirus exposure and HLA in healthy donors. PCR was performed using 60 Vbeta and 13 Jbeta primers. Assay used: immunoSEQ multiplex PCR; TCRdb lists only in-frame clones, some missing. The data contain roughly 110,000 clones, around three quarters of them singletons. In germline, CDR1 is SGHVS, CDR2 FQNEAQ. CDR3 length equals 14 residues. In regard to this clone: The antigen is not known.

Study-wide results and limits: The study assumed roughly uniform donor sequencing depth for presence/absence analyses. Excluded were some V segments that proved indistinguishable, including TRBV6-2 and TRBV6-3. The number of N-insertions in an Asian-associated ancestry cluster was reportedly below the 666-donor mean in a later analysis.

The sample consisted of PBMCs. This chain connects TRBV7-8 to TRBJ2-5, with 10 bases aligning to TRBD1. The J call may be incorrect, as the DNA end agrees better with TRBJ2-7. This TCR came from a male donor in good health and CMV-seronegative. In nucleotides, the CDR3 is TGTGCCAGCAGCTCTAGGACAGGGGGCTACGAGCAGTACTTC. Translation gives CASSSRTGGYEQYF.